The 4 T cell receptor beta chains reported below all come from one sample, sequenced in a study of T cell clonality in common variable immunodeficiency. The method was immunoSEQ multiplex PCR; TCRdb's version includes in-frame clones alone and lacks a portion of them. The sample is made up of more than 30,000 clones, none counted only once. The specimen was peripheral blood mononuclear cells. These receptors were taken from a person aged 18-70 years in good health.

This clone was found many times. Read sequence stops 3 residues before the CDR3 end, and the germline J gene provides the missing end. The gene calls are TRBV20-1 and TRBJ2-1, with D possibly TRBD1 on 7 matching bases. Trimming shortened V by 2 bases and J by 7 bases, and 12 bases separated the two germline ends. This CDR3 has 13 amino acids. Germline lookup yields CDR1 DFQATT and CDR2 SNEGSKA (reference sequence). The sequenced CDR3 bases are TGCAGTGCTAGAAGGGCAGGGGGGAATGAG. Its translation is CSARRAGGNE. The CDR3 reads in full as CSARRAGGNEQFF.

This clone occurred many times. CDR3 DNA, as far as it was read: TGCAGTGCCAAGACTAGCGGGAACTACAATGAG. This translates into CSAKTSGNYNE. The full CDR3 sequence reads CSAKTSGNYNEQFF. The chain employs TRBV20-1 and TRBJ2-1; TRBD2 matches 11 bases. With the read ending 3 residues before the CDR3 end, the germline J gene is used to fill in that end. V was pared by 6 bases and J by 3 bases, with 4 bases of the junction left unmatched. Germline CDR1 reads DFQATT; CDR2 reads SNEGSKA (reference sequence). The CDR3 contains 14 residues.

This clone was seen repeatedly, ten times or more. The CDR3 end is not reached by the read, which stops 3 residues before it; the germline J gene fills it in. This rearrangement joins TRBV2 to TRBJ2-3, with TRBD2 matching over 9 bases. Germline V gives CDR1 SNHLY, CDR2 FYNNEI. CDR3 length: 16 residues. Trimming cost V 2 bases and J 2 bases; bases outside gene matches: 5. The covered CDR3 bases are TGTGCCAGCAGTGAACCCCTAGCGGGGACCACAGATACG. Encoded protein: CASSEPLAGTTDT. The whole CDR3 is CASSEPLAGTTDTQYF.

This clone was recorded many times. The sequence runs out 3 residues before the end of the CDR3; the remainder is reconstructed from the germline J gene. This chain links TRBV7-2 with TRBJ1-4; TRBD1 aligns across 10 bases. V gave up 6 bases and J gave up 8 bases; unmatched junction bases: 6. Germline values: CDR1 SGHTA, CDR2 FQGNSA. The length of the CDR3 is 14 residues. The CDR3 DNA, read in part, is TGTGCCAGCAGGATTGGACAGGGGGGGGAAAAA. The encoded protein is CASRIGQGGEK. In full, the CDR3 reads CASRIGQGGEKLFF.